This T cell receptor beta chain was sequenced for a study of regulatory T cells in long-lasting Graves disease. Assembly of TCR beta libraries relied on iRepertoire HTBI primers together with Arm-PCR of CDR3 regions. TCRdb itself ran the multiplex PCR reads through MiXCR, one entry per CDR3 protein. The data hold hundreds of thousands of distinct CDR3 sequences, with about 13% observed a single time. Time point given: newly diagnosed GD, antithyroid drugs for less than 3 months. From PBMCs, RNA was extracted and then used to make the TCR library. Tubes containing EDTA received roughly 8.8 milliliters of drawn peripheral blood. CDR3 size: 13 residues. CDR1 SGHAT and CDR2 FQNNGV come from the germline V gene. Between the trimmed V and J ends, which lost 8 bases and 0 bases, there was a span of 9 bases. Study-wide results and limits: Persistent Graves' patients possessed reduced TCR diversity relative to recently diagnosed ones.

The table lists this clonotype with many counts. The target antigen is unknown. The data also belong to a second study, concerning T cells in Graves' hyperthyroidism and ophthalmopathy. From that second work: Diagnostic decisions used clinical symptoms, serum thyroxine and TRAb, thyroid ultrasound and orbital computed tomography. A set of HTBI primers served as the primers for a first-round RT-PCR of the TCR CDR3.

This rearrangement joins TRBV11-2 to TRBJ2-3; D not resolved. The source is a man aged 30 to 45 with Graves disease. The sequencing here drew on peripheral blood mononuclear cells (PBMCs), taken at new diagnosis, from a patient treated with antithyroid drugs. CDR3 region: CASAPVSTDTQYF. In nucleotides, the CDR3 is TGTGCCAGCGCCCCAGTAAGCACAGATACGCAGTATTTT. Complete variable domain (other parts from reference TRBV11-2 and TRBJ2-3): EAGVAQSPRYKIIEKRQSVAFWCNPISGHATLYWYQQILGQGPKLLIQFQNNGVVDDSQLPKDRFSAERLKGVDSTLKIQPAKLEDSAVYLCASAPVSTDTQYFGPGTRLTVL.